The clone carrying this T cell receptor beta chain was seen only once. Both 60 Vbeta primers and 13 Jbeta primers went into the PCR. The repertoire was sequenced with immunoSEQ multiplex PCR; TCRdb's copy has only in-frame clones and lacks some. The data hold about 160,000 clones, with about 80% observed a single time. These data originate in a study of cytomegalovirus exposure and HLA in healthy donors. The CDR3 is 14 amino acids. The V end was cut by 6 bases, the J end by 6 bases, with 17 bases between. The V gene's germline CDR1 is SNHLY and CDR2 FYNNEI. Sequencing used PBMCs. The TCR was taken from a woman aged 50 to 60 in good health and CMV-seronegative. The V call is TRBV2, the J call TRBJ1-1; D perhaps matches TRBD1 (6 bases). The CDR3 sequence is CASRPTGQEAEAFF. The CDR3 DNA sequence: TGTGCCAGCAGGCCGACAGGCCAAGAGGCTGAAGCTTTCTTT.